This T cell receptor beta chain was observed in a study of blood T cell repertoires in COVID-19. Study-level information: COVID-19 samples, acute and convalescent, were from the United States, Italy and Spain. T cells, B-cell-depleted T cells, or PBMCs supplied cDNA or gDNA.

Those enrolled in Seattle joined during active infection and were followed longitudinally afterward. Methods used by the authors: Estimation of nucleated cell counts was performed using reference gene primer amplification. Some clones are missing from TCRdb's copy, which holds only in-frame ones; the method was immunoSEQ multiplex PCR. The V and J calls and clone size were taken over from that table, and D and trimming were inferred from the DNA. The table has roughly 340,000 clones, approximately 87% seen once. This CDR3 is built from 14 residues. From germline, CDR1 is SGHRS and CDR2 YFSETQ. The junction had 5 bases not matched to a gene; V was cut back by 4 bases and J by 4 bases. Points on this clone: This clone may be a read error of a much larger clone one base away.

The genes are TRBV5-1 and TRBJ1-2; 9 nucleotides match TRBD1. This TCR derives from a woman in her 50s with COVID-19, enrolled during active disease. The sequencing sample was made of peripheral blood. The CDR3 region has the DNA TGCGCCAGCAGCCCGGGACAGGGAAGCTATGGCTACACCTTC. It encodes CASSPGQGSYGYTF.